These 5 T cell receptor beta chains came from one sample sequenced in a study of cytomegalovirus exposure and HLA in healthy donors. The PCR used 60 Vbeta and 13 Jbeta primers. Clones were sequenced by immunoSEQ multiplex PCR, and TCRdb holds only the in-frame ones, with some missing. Found here are about 200,000 clones, approximately 70% of them singletons; the top ten hold around 2.6%. Sample: PBMCs. These receptors were obtained from a middle-aged man in good health and CMV-seropositive.

The chain uses TRBV9 and TRBJ2-5; 9 bases match TRBD2. V lost 0 bases to trimming and J lost 5 bases; unmatched junction nucleotides: 5. This CDR3 region has 15 residues. Germline CDR1 SGDLS, CDR2 YYNGEE. Here the CDR3 DNA reads TGTGCCAGCAGCGTAGGGTTTCTAGCGGGGGAGACCCAGTACTTC. It specifies CASSVGFLAGETQYF.

V usage is TRBV7-2 and J usage is TRBJ2-1; D is possibly TRBD2 (5 bases). The V gene's germline CDR1 is SGHTA and CDR2 FQGNSA. V lost 0 bases and J lost 1, with 16 bases in between. This CDR3 region has 18 residues. The CDR3 sequence: CASSLASGRSGSYNEQFF. The CDR3 DNA is TGTGCCAGCAGCTTAGCGAGTGGGCGATCGGGATCCTACAATGAGCAGTTCTTC.

V and J are TRBV28 and TRBJ1-5; 7 nucleotides agree with TRBD1. V dropped 2 bases and J dropped 0; count of bases not matched to a gene: 7. CDR1 MDHEN and CDR2 SYDVKM come from the germline V gene. The CDR3 extends over 17 amino acids. CDR3 sequence: CASSLEQGSYSNQPQHF. The DNA for the CDR3 is TGTGCCAGCAGTTTAGAACAGGGGTCTTATAGCAATCAGCCCCAGCATTTT.

The rearrangement joins TRBV13 to TRBJ2-3; 8 nucleotides match TRBD1. The germline gives CDR1 PRHDT, CDR2 FYEKMQ (reference sequence). The CDR3 loop spans 15 amino acids. J was trimmed by 4 bases and V by 3 bases; bases with no gene match: 6. The CDR3 loop reads CASSFTTGESDTQYF. CDR3 nucleotide sequence: TGTGCCAGCAGCTTCACGACAGGGGAGTCAGATACGCAGTATTTT.

V usage is TRBV5-6 and J usage is TRBJ2-7; 11 nucleotides line up with TRBD2. J lost 6 bases, V lost 0 bases, and 5 bases had no gene match. The V gene's germline CDR1 is SGHDT and CDR2 YYEEEE. The CDR3 has 15 residues. The CDR3 loop is CASSLVSSGGSEQYF. CDR3 coding DNA: TGTGCCAGCAGCTTGGTGTCTAGCGGGGGGAGCGAGCAGTACTTC.